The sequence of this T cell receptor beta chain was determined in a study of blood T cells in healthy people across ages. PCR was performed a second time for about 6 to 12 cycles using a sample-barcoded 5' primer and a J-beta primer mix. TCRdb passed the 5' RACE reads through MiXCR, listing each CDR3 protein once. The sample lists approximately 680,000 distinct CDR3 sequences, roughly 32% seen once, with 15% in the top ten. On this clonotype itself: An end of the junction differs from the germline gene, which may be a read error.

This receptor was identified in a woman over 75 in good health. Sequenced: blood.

This CDR3 is CASSQEALGAQGNTGERFF. The CDR3 nucleotides read TGCGCCAGCAGCCAAGAAGCCTTAGGGGCACAGGGTAACACCGGGGAGCGGTTTTTT. The J gene is TRBJ2-2, the V gene TRBV4-3; perhaps TRBD1 as D (6 bases). The CDR3 is 19 amino acids. Germline assignment: CDR1 LGHNA and CDR2 YSLEER.